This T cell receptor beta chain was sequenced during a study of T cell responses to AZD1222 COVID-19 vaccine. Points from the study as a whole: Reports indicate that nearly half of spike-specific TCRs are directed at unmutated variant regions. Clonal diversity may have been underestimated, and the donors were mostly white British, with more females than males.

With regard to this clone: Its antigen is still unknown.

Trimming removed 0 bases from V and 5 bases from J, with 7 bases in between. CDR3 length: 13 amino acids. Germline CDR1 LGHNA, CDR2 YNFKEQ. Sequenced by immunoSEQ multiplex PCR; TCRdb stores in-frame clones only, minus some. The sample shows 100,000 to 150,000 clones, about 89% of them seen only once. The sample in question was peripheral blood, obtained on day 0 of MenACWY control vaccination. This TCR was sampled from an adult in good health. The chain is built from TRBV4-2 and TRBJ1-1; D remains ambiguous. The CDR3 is CASSQDRRTEAFF. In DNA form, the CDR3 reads TGTGCCAGCAGCCAAGACCGGCGTACTGAAGCTTTCTTT.